The 14 T cell receptor beta chains in this list originate from one sample, sequenced in a study of OX40 agonist ivuxolimab in advanced cancers. Assay used: immunoSEQ multiplex PCR; TCRdb lists only in-frame clones, some missing. Of under 15,000 clones in the sample, 65% to 85% are singletons; the top ten hold around 35%. Sequencing used CD4+ or CD8+ T cells sorted from blood, obtained in a trial of the OX40 agonist ivuxolimab. All receptors come from an adult with an advanced solid tumor such as melanoma, head and neck, liver or kidney cancer.

The V call is TRBV6-1, the J call TRBJ1-4; 9 bases are shared with TRBD1. CDR3 length: 15 residues. From germline, CDR1 is MNHNS and CDR2 SASEGT. V gave up 4 bases and J gave up 6 bases; unmatched junction bases: 6. The CDR3 loop reads CASSGRDRAHEKLFF. The CDR3 DNA sequence: TGTGCCAGCAGTGGAAGGGACAGGGCGCATGAAAAACTGTTTTTT.

This chain joins TRBV9 and TRBJ2-5; D not resolved. Trimming took off 0 bases at V and 3 bases at J, with 6 bases between the two ends. The CDR3 runs to 13 residues. Germline V gene lookup returns CDR1 SGDLS and CDR2 YYNGEE. Here the CDR3 DNA reads TGTGCCAGCAGCGTAGACTCTAAAGAGACCCAGTACTTC. Translated: CASSVDSKETQYF.

V gene TRBV19 combines with J gene TRBJ2-5; 7 nucleotides match TRBD2. This CDR3 has 14 residues. Germline assignment: CDR1 LNHDA and CDR2 SQIVND (reference sequence). V lost 10 bases and J lost 1; bases outside the gene matches: 9. CDR3 sequence reads: CATRRRGTQETQYF. In DNA form, the CDR3 reads TGTGCCACCCGTCGGCGGGGGACCCAAGAGACCCAGTACTTC.

The chain recombines TRBV5-1 with TRBJ2-3; tentative D call: TRBD2 (7 bases). Trimming removed 1 base from V and 0 bases from J, with 24 bases in between. This CDR3 is built from 20 residues. CDR1 and CDR2 from the germline V gene are SGHRS and YFSETQ. CDR3 in DNA: TGCGCCAGCAGCTTGTTGGCGGGGGTTCCCACAGGGACTAGCACAGATACGCAGTATTTT. This codes for CASSLLAGVPTGTSTDTQYF.

The chain links TRBV7-6 to TRBJ2-2; 8 nucleotides line up with TRBD1. Germline lookup yields CDR1 SGHVS and CDR2 FNYEAQ. The CDR3 contains 17 residues. Trimming at V came to 0 bases and at J to 0 bases, leaving 3 bases not matched to a gene. The CDR3 region has the DNA TGTGCCAGCAGCTTAGCCCCGACAGGGGCGAACACCGGGGAGCTGTTTTTT. Protein: CASSLAPTGANTGELFF. The whole variable domain, remainder taken from reference TRBV7-6 and TRBJ2-2, is GAGVSQSPRYKVTKRGQDVALRCDPISGHVSLYWYRQALGQGPEFLTYFNYEAQQDKSGLPNDRFSAERPEGSISTLTIQRTEQRDSAMYRCASSLAPTGANTGELFFGEGSRLTVL.

DNA for the CDR3: TGCGCCAGCAGCCTAACAGGGCAGTCCTATAATTCACCCCTCCACTTT. Encoded protein: CASSLTGQSYNSPLHF. The V gene is TRBV4-1, the J gene TRBJ1-6, with D tentatively TRBD1 (6 bases). In germline, CDR1 is MGHRA, CDR2 YSYEKL. The CDR3 totals 16 residues. V lost 4 bases and J 1 base, leaving 11 bases between the germline ends.

The rearrangement joins TRBV2 to TRBJ1-1, with D possibly matching TRBD1 (6 bases). The CDR3 has 13 amino acids. Trimming took 6 bases from V and 1 from J, leaving 9 bases between them. From germline, CDR1 is SNHLY and CDR2 FYNNEI. The CDR3 DNA sequence: TGTGCCAGCAGGCGGGGACAGAACACTGAAGCTTTCTTT. Protein sequence: CASRRGQNTEAFF.

The genes are TRBV15 and TRBJ2-1, with 7 bases identical to TRBD1. The germline CDR1 and CDR2 sequences are LNHNV and YYDKDF (reference sequence). Germline trimming cut 5 bases from V and 0 bases from J; bases unmatched to any gene: 4. The CDR3 extends over 15 amino acids. CDR3 loop: CATSGDRSSYNEQFF. The CDR3 coding sequence is TGTGCCACCAGCGGGGACAGAAGCTCCTACAATGAGCAGTTCTTC.

The chain carries TRBV4-1 and TRBJ2-3; 7 nucleotides align to TRBD1. After removal of 4 bases from V and 0 bases from J, the junction contained 7 bases not matched to a gene. Germline V gives CDR1 MGHRA, CDR2 YSYEKL. This CDR3 is 16 amino acids long. The CDR3 loop is CASSPRTGGSTDTQYF. The CDR3 DNA is TGCGCCAGCAGCCCTCGGACAGGAGGTAGCACAGATACGCAGTATTTT.

A single count supports this clone. The chain joins TRBV28 to TRBJ1-2; D remains unclear. Germline values: CDR1 MDHEN, CDR2 SYDVKM. With 6 bases removed from V and 2 bases from J, the gap between germline ends came to 16 bases. The CDR3 is 15 residues long. The CDR3 region is CASSQRSLVNYGYTF. In nucleotides, the CDR3 is TGTGCCAGCAGCCAGAGGAGCTTAGTCAACTATGGCTACACCTTC.

The V gene is TRBV6-5, the J gene TRBJ2-2; 7 nucleotides line up with TRBD2. Germline V CDR1 and CDR2: MNHEY, SVGAGI. The CDR3 totals 16 residues. V was clipped by 0 bases and J by 0 bases; unmatched bases: 1. CDR3 residues: CASSYSGGTNTGELFF. CDR3 nucleotide sequence: TGTGCCAGCAGTTACTCGGGGGGGACGAACACCGGGGAGCTGTTTTTT.

V and J are TRBV5-6 and TRBJ2-1; D is uncertain. The CDR3 extends over 11 amino acids. Germline assignment: CDR1 SGHDT and CDR2 YYEEEE. The germline V and J ends were trimmed by 1 base and 8 bases, with 4 bases remaining between them. Here the CDR3 reads CASSLTDEQFF. Here the CDR3 DNA reads TGTGCCAGCAGCTTGACGGATGAGCAGTTCTTC.

This chain joins TRBV11-3 and TRBJ2-7; perhaps D is TRBD1 or TRBD2 (5 bases each). This CDR3 is built from 12 residues. The ends were cut back, 3 bases at V and 3 bases at J, with 6 bases in the middle. Germline CDR1 SGHNT, CDR2 YENEEA. The CDR3 coding sequence is TGTGCCAGCAGCTTGAGGGGCTACGAGCAGTACTTC. Residues: CASSLRGYEQYF.

This clone came up once. The genes are TRBV7-6 and TRBJ2-7, with D maybe TRBD1 (5 bases). This CDR3 comprises 13 residues. The V and J ends lost 1 base and 7 bases respectively, with 11 bases between them. CDR1 SGHVS and CDR2 FNYEAQ come from the germline V gene. CDR3 sequence (DNA): TGTGCCAGCAGCTTAGGCCAGGGCCGGGAGCAGTACTTC. It yields the protein CASSLGQGREQYF.